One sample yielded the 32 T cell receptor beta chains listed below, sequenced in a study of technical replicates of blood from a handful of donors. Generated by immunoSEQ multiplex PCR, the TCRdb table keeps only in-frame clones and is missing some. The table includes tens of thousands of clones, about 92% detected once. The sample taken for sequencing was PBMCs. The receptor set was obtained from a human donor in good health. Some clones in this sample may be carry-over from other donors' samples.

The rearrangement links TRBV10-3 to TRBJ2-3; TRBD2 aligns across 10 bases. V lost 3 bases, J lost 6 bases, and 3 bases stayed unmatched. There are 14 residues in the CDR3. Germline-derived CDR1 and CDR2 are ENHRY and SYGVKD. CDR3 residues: CAISETTSGDTQYF. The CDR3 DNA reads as TGTGCCATCAGTGAAACGACTAGCGGGGATACGCAGTATTTT.

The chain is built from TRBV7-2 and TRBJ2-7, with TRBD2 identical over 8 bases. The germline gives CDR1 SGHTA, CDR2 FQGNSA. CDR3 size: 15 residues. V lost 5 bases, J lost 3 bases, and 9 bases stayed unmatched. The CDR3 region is CASSEKSGSFYEQYF. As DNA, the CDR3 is TGTGCCAGCAGCGAGAAAAGCGGGAGTTTCTACGAGCAGTACTTC.

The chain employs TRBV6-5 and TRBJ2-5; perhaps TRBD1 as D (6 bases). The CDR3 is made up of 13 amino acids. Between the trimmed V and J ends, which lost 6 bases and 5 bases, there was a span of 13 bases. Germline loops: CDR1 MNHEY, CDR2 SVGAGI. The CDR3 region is CASREQGWETQYF. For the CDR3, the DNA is TGTGCCAGCAGGGAACAGGGTTGGGAGACCCAGTACTTC.

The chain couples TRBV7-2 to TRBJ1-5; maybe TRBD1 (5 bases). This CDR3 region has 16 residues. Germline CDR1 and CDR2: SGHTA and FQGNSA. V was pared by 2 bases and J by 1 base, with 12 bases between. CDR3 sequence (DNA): TGTGCCAGCAGCTTATTCCCTTCAGGGAGCAATCAGCCCCAGCATTTT. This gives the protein CASSLFPSGSNQPQHF.

CDR3: CASSFETGFSPLHF. In nucleotides, the CDR3 is TGCGCCAGCAGCTTTGAGACAGGGTTTTCACCCCTCCACTTT. The chain links TRBV5-1 to TRBJ1-6; the match to TRBD1 covers 7 bases. CDR1 SGHRS and CDR2 YFSETQ come from the germline V gene. The CDR3 has 14 amino acids. The J segment lost 9 bases and the V segment lost 2 bases, leaving 5 bases of the junction unmatched. Full variable domain (remainder filled in from reference TRBV5-1 and TRBJ1-6): KAGVTQTPRYLIKTRGQQVTLSCSPISGHRSVSWYQQTPGQGLQFLFEYFSETQRNKGNFPGRFSGRQFSNSRSEMNVSTLELGDSALYLCASSFETGFSPLHFGNGTRLTVT.

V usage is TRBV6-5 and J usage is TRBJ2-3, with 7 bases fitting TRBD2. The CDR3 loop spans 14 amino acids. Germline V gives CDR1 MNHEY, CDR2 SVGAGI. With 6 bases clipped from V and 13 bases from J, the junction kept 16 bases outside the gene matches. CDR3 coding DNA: TGTGCCAGCAGCCGAGGAAGGGGCGGGAGAGAGGAGTATTTT. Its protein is CASSRGRGGREEYF.

Here the CDR3 DNA reads TGTGCCAGCAGCTTCGGGGACTTAAACTATGGCTACACCTTC. Encoded protein: CASSFGDLNYGYTF. The genes are TRBV5-6 and TRBJ1-2; tentative D call: TRBD1 (5 bases). V was clipped by 2 bases and J by 2 bases, with 10 bases between them. CDR3 length: 14 residues. Germline CDR1 SGHDT, CDR2 YYEEEE.

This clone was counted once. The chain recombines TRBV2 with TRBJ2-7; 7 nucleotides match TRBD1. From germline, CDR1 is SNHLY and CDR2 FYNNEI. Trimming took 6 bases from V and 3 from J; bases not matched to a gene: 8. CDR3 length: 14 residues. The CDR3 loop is CASSTGQVGYEQYF. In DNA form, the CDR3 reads TGTGCCAGCAGCACTGGACAGGTCGGCTACGAGCAGTACTTC.

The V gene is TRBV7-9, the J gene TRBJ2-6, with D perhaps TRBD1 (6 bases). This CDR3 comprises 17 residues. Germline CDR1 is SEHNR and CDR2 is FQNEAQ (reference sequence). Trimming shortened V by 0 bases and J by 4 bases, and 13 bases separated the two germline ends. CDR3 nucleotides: TGTGCCAGCAGCTTAGCTCCAGGGGAGACCGGGGCCAACGTCCTGACTTTC. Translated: CASSLAPGETGANVLTF. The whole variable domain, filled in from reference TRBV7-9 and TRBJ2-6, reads DTGVSQNPRHKITKRGQNVTFRCDPISEHNRLYWYRQTLGQGPEFLTYFQNEAQLEKSRLLSDRFSAERPKGSFSTLEIQRTEQGDSAMYLCASSLAPGETGANVLTFGAGSRLTVL.

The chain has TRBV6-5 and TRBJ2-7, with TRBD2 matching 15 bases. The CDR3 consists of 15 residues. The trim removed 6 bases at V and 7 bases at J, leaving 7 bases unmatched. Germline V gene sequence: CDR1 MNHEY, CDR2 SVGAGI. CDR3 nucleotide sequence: TGTGCCAGCAGCCCTCCGGGACTAGCGGGAGGAGAGCAGTACTTC. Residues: CASSPPGLAGGEQYF.

The CDR3 DNA follows: TGTGCCAGCAGCTTGGTCGGGAGGGCCGCAGATACGCAGTATTTT. Translated, it gives CASSLVGRAADTQYF. The genes are TRBV5-6 and TRBJ2-3, with 8 bases aligning to TRBD2. CDR1 and CDR2 from the germline V gene are SGHDT and YYEEEE. The CDR3 has 15 amino acids. Losses at the gene ends were 0 bases for V and 4 bases for J; bases not matched to a gene: 4.

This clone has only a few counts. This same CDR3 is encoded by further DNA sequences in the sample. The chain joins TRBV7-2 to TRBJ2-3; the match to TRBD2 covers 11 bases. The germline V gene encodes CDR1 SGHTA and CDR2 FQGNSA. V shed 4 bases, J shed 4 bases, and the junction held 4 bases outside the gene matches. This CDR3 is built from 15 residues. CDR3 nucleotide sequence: TGTGCCAGCAGCTCACTAGCGGGGGCCCCAGATACGCAGTATTTT. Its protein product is CASSSLAGAPDTQYF.

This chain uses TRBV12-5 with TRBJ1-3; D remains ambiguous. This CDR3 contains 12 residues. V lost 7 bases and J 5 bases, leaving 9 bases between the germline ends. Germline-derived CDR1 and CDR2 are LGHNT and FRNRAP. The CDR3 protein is CASALNRNTIYF. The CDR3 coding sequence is TGTGCTAGTGCCCTAAACCGAAACACCATATATTTT.

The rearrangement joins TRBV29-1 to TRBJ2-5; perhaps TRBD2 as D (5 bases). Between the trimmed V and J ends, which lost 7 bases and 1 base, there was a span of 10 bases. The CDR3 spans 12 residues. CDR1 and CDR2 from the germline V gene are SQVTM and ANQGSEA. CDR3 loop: CSAAGSQETQYF. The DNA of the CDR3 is TGCAGCGCTGCGGGTTCCCAAGAGACCCAGTACTTC.

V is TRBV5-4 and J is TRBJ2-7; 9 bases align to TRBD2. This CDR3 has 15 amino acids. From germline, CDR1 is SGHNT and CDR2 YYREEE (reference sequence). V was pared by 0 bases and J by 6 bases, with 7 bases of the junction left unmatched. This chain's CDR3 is CASSLGSGGLGEQYF. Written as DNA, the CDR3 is TGTGCCAGCAGCTTGGGTAGCGGGGGACTAGGCGAGCAGTACTTC. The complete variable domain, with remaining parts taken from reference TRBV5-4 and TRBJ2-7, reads ETGVTQSPTHLIKTRGQQVTLRCSSQSGHNTVSWYQQALGQGPQFIFQYYREEENGRGNFPPRFSGLQFPNYSSELNVNALELDDSALYLCASSLGSGGLGEQYFGPGTRLTVT.

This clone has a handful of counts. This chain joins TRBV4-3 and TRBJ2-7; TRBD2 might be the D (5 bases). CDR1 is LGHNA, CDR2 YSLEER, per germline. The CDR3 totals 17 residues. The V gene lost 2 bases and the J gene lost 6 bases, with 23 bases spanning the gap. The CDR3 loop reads CASSQSLERVSPFEQYF. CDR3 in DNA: TGCGCCAGCAGCCAATCCCTCGAGAGGGTTTCCCCCTTCGAGCAGTACTTC.

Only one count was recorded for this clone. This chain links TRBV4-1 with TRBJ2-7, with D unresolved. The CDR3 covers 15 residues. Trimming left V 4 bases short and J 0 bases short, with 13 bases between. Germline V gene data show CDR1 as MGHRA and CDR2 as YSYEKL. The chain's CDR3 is CASSPTPLRSYEQYF. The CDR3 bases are TGCGCCAGCAGCCCCACACCCTTACGCTCCTACGAGCAGTACTTC.

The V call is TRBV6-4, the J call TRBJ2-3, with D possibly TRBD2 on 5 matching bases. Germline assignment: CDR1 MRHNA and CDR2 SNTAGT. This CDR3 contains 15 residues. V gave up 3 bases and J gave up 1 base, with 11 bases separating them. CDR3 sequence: CASSEVRAGTDTQYF. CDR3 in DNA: TGTGCCAGCAGTGAAGTGCGGGCGGGCACAGATACGCAGTATTTT.

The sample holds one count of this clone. In nucleotides, the CDR3 is TGCGCCAGCAGCCAAGGTGCTAGCGGCACAGATACGCAGTATTTT. This translates into CASSQGASGTDTQYF. The V and J genes are TRBV4-3 and TRBJ2-3; perhaps TRBD2 as D (6 bases). Germline V CDR1 and CDR2: LGHNA, YSLEER. This CDR3 is built from 15 residues. V gave up 1 base and J gave up 1 base, with 9 bases separating them.

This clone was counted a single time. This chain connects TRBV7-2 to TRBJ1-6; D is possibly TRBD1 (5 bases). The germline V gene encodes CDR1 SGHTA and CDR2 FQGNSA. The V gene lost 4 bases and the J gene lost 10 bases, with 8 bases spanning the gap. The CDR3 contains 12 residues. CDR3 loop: CASSSGISPLHF. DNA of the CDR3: TGTGCCAGCAGCTCAGGGATATCACCCCTCCACTTT.

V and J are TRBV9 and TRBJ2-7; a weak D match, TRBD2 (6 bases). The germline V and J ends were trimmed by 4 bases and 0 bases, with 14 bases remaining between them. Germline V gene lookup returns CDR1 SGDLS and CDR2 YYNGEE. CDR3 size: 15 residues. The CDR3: CASSPTPGGSYEQYF. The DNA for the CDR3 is TGTGCCAGCAGCCCAACCCCCGGGGGCTCCTACGAGCAGTACTTC.

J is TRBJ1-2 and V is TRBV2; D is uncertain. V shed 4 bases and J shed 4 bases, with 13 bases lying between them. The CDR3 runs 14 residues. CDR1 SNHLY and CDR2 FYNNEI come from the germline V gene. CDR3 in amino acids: CASSGPGSFYGYTF. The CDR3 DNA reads TGTGCCAGCAGTGGACCGGGATCATTCTATGGCTACACCTTC.

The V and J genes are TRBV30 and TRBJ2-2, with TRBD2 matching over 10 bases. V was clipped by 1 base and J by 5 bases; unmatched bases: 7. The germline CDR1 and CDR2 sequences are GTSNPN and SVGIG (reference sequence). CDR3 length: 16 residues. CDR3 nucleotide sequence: TGTGCCTGGAGTGGCCTAGCGGGAGTGGGTACCGGGGAGCTGTTTTTT. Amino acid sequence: CAWSGLAGVGTGELFF.

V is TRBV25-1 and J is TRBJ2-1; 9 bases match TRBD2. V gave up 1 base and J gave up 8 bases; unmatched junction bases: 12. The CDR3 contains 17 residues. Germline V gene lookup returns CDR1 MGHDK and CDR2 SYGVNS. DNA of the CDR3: TGTGCCAGCAGTGAATCTGGCGGGAGGGCCCCTTTGGATGAGCAGTTCTTC. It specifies CASSESGGRAPLDEQFF.

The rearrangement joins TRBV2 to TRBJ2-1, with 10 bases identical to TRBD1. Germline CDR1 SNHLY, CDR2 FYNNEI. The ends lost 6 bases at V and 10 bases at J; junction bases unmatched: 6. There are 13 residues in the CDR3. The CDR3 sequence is CASRRDRGWEQFF. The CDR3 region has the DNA TGTGCCAGCAGGCGGGACAGGGGCTGGGAGCAGTTCTTC.

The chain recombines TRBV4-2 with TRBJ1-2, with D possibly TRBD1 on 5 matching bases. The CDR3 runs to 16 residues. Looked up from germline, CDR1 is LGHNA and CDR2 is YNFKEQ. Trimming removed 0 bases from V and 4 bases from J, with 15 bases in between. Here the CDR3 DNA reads TGTGCCAGCAGCCAAGACGATGGGGGGGATTTCTATGGCTACACCTTC. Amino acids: CASSQDDGGDFYGYTF.

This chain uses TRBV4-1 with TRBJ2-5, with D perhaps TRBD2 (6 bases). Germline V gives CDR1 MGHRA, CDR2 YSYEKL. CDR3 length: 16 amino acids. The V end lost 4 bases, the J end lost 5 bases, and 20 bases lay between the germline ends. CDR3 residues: CASSRYTGTEGETQYF. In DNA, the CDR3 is TGCGCCAGCAGCCGCTATACCGGGACGGAGGGGGAGACCCAGTACTTC.

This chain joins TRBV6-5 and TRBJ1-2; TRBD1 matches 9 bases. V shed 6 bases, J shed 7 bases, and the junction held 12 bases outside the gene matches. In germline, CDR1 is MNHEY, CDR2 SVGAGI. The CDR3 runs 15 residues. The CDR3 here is CASRAPGGTGFGYTF. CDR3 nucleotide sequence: TGTGCCAGCAGAGCCCCCGGTGGGACAGGGTTTGGCTACACCTTC.

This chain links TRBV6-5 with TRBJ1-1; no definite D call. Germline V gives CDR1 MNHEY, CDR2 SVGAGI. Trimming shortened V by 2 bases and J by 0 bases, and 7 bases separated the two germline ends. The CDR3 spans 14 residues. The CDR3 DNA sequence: TGTGCCAGCAGTTACGGAGGGATGAACACTGAAGCTTTCTTT. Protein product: CASSYGGMNTEAFF.

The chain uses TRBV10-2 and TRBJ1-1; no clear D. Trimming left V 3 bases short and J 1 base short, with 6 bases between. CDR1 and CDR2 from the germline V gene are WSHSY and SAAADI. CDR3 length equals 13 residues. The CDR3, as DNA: TGCGCCAGCAGTGATGCGGAGAACACTGAAGCTTTCTTT. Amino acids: CASSDAENTEAFF.

The CDR3 DNA is TGTGCCAGCAGTGAAACCCTAGCGGGGACCCAGTACTTC. Translated: CASSETLAGTQYF. The chain employs TRBV2 and TRBJ2-5; 8 nucleotides align to TRBD2. V was pared by 2 bases and J by 7 bases, with 3 bases of the junction left unmatched. The CDR3 sequence is 13 residues long. The V gene's germline CDR1 is SNHLY and CDR2 FYNNEI. Supplemented by reference TRBV2 and TRBJ2-5, the full variable domain reads EPEVTQTPSHQVTQMGQEVILRCVPISNHLYFYWYRQILGQKVEFLVSFYNNEISEKSEIFDDQFSVERPDGSNFTLKIRSTKLEDSAMYFCASSETLAGTQYFGPGTRLLVL.

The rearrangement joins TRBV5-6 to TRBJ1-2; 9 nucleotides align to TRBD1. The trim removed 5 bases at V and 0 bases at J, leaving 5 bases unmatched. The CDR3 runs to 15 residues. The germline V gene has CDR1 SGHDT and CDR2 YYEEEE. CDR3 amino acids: CASSRTGDTNYGYTF. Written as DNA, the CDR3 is TGTGCCAGCAGTAGGACAGGGGACACTAACTATGGCTACACCTTC. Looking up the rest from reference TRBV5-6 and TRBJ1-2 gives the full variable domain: DAGVTQSPTHLIKTRGQQVTLRCSPKSGHDTVSWYQQALGQGPQFIFQYYEEEERQRGNFPDRFSGHQFPNYSSELNVNALLLGDSALYLCASSRTGDTNYGYTFGSGTRLTVV.